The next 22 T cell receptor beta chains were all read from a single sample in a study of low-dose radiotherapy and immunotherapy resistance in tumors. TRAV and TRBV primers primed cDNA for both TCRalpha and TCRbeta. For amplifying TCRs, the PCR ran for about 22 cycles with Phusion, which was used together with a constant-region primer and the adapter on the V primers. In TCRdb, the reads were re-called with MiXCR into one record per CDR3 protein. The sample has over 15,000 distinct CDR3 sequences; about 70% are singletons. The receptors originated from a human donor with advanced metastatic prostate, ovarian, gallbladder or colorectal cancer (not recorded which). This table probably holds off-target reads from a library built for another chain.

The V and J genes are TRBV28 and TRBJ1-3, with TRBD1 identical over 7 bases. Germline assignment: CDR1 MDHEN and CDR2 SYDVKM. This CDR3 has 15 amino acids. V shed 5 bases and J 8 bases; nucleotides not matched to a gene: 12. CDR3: CASSLLYPQGHTIYF. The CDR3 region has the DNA TGTGCCAGCAGTCTACTCTACCCACAGGGGCACACCATATATTTT.

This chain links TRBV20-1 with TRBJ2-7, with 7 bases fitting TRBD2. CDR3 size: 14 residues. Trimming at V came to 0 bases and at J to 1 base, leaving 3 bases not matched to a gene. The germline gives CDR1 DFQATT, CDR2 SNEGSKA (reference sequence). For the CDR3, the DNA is TGCAGTGCTAGAGATGGGGGAGGGTCCTACGAGCAGTACTTC. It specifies CSARDGGGSYEQYF.

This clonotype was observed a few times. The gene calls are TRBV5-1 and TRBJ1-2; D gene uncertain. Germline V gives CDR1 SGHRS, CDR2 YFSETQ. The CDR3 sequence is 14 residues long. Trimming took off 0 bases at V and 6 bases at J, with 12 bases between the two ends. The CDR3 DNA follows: TGCGCCAGCAGCTTGGAACGGGGAATCCATGGCTACACCTTC. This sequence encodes CASSLERGIHGYTF.

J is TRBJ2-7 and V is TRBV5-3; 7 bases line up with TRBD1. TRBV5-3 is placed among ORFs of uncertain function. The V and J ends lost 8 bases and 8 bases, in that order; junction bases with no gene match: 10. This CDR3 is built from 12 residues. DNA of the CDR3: TGTGCCAGCAGCCCAGAGGGGGCCAAGCAGTACTTC. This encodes CASSPEGAKQYF.

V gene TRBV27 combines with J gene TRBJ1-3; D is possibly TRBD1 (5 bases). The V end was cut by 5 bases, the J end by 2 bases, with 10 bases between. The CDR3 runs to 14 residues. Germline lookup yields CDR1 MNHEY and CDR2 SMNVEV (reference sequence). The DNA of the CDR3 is TGTGCCAGCAGTGAGGGGTCCCCTGGAAACACCATATATTTT. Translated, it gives CASSEGSPGNTIYF.

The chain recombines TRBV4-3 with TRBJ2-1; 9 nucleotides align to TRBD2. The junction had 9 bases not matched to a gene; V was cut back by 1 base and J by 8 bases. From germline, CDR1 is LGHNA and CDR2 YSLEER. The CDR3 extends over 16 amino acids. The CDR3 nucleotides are TGCGCCAGCAGCCAAGTAGGCGGCGGGAGGGAAGATGAGCAGTTCTTC. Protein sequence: CASSQVGGGREDEQFF.

The CDR3 DNA is TGTGCCAGCAGCGACCAGACGAGCGGGCCTAGCACAGATACGCAGTATTTT. It yields the protein CASSDQTSGPSTDTQYF. V and J are TRBV6-1 and TRBJ2-3; maybe TRBD2 (6 bases). V was shortened by 6 bases and J by 0 bases, with 19 bases between the two germline ends. CDR1 is MNHNS and CDR2 is SASEGT in the germline V gene. The CDR3 covers 17 residues.

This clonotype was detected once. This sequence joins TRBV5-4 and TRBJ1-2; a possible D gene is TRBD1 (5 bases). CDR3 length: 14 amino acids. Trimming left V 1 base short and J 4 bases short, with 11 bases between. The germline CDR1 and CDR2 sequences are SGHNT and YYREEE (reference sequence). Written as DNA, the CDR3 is TGTGCCAGCAGCTTGCCGCGGGGCACCTATGGCTACACCTTC. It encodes CASSLPRGTYGYTF. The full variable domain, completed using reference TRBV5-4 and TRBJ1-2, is ETGVTQSPTHLIKTRGQQVTLRCSSQSGHNTVSWYQQALGQGPQFIFQYYREEENGRGNFPPRFSGLQFPNYSSELNVNALELDDSALYLCASSLPRGTYGYTFGSGTRLTVV.

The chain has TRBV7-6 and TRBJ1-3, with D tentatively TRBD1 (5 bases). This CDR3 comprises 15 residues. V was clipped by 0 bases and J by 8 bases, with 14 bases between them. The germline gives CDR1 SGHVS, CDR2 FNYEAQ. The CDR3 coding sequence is TGTGCCAGCAGCTTAGCGGGGCCGGGGTCGGACACCATATATTTT. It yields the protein CASSLAGPGSDTIYF.

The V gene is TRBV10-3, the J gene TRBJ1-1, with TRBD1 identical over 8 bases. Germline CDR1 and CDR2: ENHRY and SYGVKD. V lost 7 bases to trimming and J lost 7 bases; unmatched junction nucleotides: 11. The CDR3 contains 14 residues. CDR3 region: CAITVLQGGHEAFF. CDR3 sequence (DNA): TGTGCCATCACTGTTTTACAGGGGGGACATGAAGCTTTCTTT.

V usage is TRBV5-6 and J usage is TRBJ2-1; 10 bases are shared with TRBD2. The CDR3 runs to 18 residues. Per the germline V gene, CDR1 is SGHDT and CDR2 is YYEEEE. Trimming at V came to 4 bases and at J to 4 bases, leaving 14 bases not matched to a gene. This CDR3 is CASSHWGIAGGQYNEQFF. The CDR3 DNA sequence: TGTGCCAGCAGCCACTGGGGGATAGCGGGAGGACAATACAATGAGCAGTTCTTC.

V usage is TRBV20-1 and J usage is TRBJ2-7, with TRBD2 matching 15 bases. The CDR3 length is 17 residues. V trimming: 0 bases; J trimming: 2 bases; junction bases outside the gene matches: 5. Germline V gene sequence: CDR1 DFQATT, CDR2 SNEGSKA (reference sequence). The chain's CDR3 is CSARDGTSGGLTYEQYF. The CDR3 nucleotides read TGCAGTGCTAGAGATGGGACTAGCGGGGGGCTTACCTACGAGCAGTACTTC.

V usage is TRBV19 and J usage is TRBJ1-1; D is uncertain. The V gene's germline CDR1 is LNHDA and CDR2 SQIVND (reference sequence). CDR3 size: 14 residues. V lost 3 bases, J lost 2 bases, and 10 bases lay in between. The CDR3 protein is CASSMAGFNTEAFF. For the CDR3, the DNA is TGTGCCAGTAGTATGGCAGGATTTAACACTGAAGCTTTCTTT.

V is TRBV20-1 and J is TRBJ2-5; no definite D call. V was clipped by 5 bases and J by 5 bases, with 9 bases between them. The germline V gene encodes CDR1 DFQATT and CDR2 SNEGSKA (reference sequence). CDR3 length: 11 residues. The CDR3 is CSAEIGETQYF. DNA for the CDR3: TGCAGTGCTGAAATTGGGGAGACCCAGTACTTC.

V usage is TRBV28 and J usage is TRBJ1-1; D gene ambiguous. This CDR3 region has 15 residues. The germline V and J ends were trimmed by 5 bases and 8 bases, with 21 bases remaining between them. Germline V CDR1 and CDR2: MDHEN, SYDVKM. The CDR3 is CASSTWTGAVGEAFF. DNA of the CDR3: TGTGCCAGCAGTACGTGGACGGGTGCTGTGGGGGAAGCTTTCTTT.

The CDR3 here is CASPRDRTYEQYF. CDR3 in DNA: TGTGCCAGCCCTCGGGACAGGACCTACGAGCAGTACTTC. This chain joins TRBV28 and TRBJ2-7; 8 bases match TRBD1. This CDR3 has 13 residues. The germline gives CDR1 MDHEN, CDR2 SYDVKM. J lost 2 bases, V lost 8 bases, and 5 bases had no gene match.

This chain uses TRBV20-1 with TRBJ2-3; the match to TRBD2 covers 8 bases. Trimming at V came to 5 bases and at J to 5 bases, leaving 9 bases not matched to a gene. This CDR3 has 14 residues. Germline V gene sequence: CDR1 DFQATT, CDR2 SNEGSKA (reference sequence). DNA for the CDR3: TGCAGTGCTTCTATTAGCGGGGACGTAGATACGCAGTATTTT. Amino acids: CSASISGDVDTQYF.

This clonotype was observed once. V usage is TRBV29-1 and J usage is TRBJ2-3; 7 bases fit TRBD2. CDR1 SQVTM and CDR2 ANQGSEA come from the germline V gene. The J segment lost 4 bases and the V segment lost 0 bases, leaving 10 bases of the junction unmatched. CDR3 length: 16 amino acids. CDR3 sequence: CSVEDGRGLKSDTQYF. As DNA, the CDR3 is TGCAGCGTTGAAGATGGGAGGGGCCTGAAGTCAGATACGCAGTATTTT.

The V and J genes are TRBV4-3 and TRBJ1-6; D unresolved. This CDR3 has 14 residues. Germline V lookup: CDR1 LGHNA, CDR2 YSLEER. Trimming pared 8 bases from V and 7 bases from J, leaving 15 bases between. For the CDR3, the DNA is TGCGCCAGCCGGGGTTCAGGTCGAAATTCACCCCTCCACTTT. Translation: CASRGSGRNSPLHF.

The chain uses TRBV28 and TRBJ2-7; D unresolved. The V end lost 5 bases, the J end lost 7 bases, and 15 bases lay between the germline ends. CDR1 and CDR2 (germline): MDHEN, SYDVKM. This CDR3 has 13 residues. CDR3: CASSIENWEEQYF. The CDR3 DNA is TGTGCCAGCAGTATTGAAAATTGGGAAGAGCAGTACTTC.

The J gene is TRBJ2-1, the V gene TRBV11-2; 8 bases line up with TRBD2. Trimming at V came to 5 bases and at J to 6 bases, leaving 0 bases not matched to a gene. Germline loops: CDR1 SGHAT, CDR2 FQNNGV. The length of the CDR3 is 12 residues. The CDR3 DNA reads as TGTGCCAGCAGCGGACTAGCCAATGAGCAGTTCTTC. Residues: CASSGLANEQFF.

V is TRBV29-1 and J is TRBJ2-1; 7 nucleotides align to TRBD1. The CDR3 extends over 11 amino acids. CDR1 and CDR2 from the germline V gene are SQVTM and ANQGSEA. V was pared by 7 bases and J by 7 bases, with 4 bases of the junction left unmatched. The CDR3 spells CSGNRGNEQFF. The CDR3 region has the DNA TGCAGCGGTAACAGGGGAAATGAGCAGTTCTTC.